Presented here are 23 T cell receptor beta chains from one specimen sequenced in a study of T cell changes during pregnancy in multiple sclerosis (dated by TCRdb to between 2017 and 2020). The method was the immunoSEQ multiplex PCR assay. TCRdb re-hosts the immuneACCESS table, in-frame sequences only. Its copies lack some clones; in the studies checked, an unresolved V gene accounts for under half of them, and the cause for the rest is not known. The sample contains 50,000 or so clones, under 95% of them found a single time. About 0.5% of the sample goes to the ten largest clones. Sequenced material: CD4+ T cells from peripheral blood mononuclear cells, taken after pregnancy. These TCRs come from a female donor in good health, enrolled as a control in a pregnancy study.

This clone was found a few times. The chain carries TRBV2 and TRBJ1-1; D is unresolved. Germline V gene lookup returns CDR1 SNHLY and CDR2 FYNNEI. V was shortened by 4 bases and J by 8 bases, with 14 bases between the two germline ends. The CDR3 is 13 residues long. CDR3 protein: CASSGFFSGEAFF. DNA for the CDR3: TGTGCCAGCAGTGGGTTTTTCTCGGGGGAAGCTTTCTTT.

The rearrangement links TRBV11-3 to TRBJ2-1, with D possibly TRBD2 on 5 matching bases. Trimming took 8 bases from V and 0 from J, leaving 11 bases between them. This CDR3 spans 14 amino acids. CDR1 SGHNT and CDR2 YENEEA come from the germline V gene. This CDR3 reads CASHGVSSYNEQFF. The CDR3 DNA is TGTGCCAGCCACGGGGTCAGCTCCTACAATGAGCAGTTCTTC. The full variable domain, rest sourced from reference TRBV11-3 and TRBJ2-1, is EAGVVQSPRYKIIEKKQPVAFWCNPISGHNTLYWYLQNLGQGPELLIRYENEEAVDDSQLPKDRFSAERLKGVDSTLKIQPAELGDSAVYLCASHGVSSYNEQFFGPGTRLTVL.

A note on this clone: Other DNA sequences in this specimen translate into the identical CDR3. As DNA, the CDR3 is TGTGCCAGCAGTGAAAACAGGGCCTCTGGAAACACCATATATTTT. Translated, it gives CASSENRASGNTIYF. The chain combines TRBV2 with TRBJ1-3; D perhaps matches TRBD1 (6 bases). From germline, CDR1 is SNHLY and CDR2 FYNNEI. The CDR3 has 15 residues. Trimming took off 2 bases at V and 0 bases at J, with 8 bases between the two ends.

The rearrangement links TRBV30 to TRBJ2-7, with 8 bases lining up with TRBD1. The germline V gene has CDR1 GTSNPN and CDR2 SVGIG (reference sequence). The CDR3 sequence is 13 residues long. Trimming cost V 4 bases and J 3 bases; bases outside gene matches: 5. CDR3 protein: CAWNRDRYYEQYF. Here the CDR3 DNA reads TGTGCCTGGAACCGGGACAGGTACTACGAGCAGTACTTC.

CDR3 bases: TGTGCCAGCAGCGGGGGAACTAGCGGGGGGGCCCACGAGCAGTACTTC. It encodes CASSGGTSGGAHEQYF. V gene TRBV11-2 combines with J gene TRBJ2-7, with 13 bases lining up with TRBD2. This CDR3 has 16 amino acids. CDR1 and CDR2 from the germline V gene are SGHAT and FQNNGV. Trimming took 5 bases from V and 5 from J; bases not matched to a gene: 9.

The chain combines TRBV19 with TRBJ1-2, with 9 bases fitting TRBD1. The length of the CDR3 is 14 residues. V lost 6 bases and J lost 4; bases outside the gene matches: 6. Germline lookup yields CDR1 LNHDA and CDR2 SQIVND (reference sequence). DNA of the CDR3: TGTGCCAGTAGCAGGGACAGGGAGGCCTATGGCTACACCTTC. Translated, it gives CASSRDREAYGYTF.

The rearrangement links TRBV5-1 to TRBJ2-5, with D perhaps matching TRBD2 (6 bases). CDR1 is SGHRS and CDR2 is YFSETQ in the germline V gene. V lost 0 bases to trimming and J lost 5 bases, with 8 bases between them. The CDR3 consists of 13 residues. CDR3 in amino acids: CASSLGLEETQYF. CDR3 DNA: TGCGCCAGCAGCTTGGGACTAGAGGAGACCCAGTACTTC.

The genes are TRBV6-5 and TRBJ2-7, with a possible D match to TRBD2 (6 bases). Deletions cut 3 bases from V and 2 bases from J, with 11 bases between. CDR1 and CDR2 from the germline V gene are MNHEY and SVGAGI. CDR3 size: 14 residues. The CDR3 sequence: CASSYSAGTYEQYF. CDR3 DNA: TGTGCCAGCAGTTATTCTGCGGGGACCTACGAGCAGTACTTC.

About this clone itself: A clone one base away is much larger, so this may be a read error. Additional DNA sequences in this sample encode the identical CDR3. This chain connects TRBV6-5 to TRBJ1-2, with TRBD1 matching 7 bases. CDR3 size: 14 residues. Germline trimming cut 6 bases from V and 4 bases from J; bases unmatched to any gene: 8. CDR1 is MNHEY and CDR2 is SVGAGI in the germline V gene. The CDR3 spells CASRKGQAVYGYTF. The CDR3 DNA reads TGTGCCAGCAGAAAAGGACAGGCGGTCTATGGCTACACCTTC.

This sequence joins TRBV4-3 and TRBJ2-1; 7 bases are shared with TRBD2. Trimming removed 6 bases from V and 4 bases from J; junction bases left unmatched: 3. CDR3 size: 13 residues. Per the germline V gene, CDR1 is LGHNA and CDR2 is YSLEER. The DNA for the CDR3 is TGCGCCAGCAGTGGGGGGGGTTACAATGAGCAGTTCTTC. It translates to CASSGGGYNEQFF.

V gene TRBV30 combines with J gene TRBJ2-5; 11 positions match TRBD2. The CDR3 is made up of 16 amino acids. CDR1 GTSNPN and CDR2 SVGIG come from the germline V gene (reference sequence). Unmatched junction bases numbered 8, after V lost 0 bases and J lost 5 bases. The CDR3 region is CAWSVGIASGGETQYF. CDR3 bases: TGTGCCTGGAGTGTTGGGATCGCTAGCGGGGGGGAGACCCAGTACTTC.

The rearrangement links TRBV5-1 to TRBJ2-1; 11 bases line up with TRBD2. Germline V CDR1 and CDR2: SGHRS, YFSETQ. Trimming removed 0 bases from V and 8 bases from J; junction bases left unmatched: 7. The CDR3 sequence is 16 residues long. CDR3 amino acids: CASSLDLSGGADEQFF. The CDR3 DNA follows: TGCGCCAGCAGCTTGGATCTTAGCGGGGGGGCCGATGAGCAGTTCTTC.

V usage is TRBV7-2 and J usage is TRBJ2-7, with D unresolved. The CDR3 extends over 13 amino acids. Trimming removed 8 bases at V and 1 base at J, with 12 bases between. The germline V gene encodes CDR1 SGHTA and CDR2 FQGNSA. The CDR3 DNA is TGTGCCAGCGCCCCGGTAGTTTCCTACGAGCAGTACTTC. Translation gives CASAPVVSYEQYF.

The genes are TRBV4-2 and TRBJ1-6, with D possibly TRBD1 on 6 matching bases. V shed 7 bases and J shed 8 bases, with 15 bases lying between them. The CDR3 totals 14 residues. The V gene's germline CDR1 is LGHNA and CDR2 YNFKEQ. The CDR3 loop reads CASNGGRFDSPLHF. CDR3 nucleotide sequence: TGTGCCAGCAACGGGGGGCGGTTTGATTCACCCCTCCACTTT.

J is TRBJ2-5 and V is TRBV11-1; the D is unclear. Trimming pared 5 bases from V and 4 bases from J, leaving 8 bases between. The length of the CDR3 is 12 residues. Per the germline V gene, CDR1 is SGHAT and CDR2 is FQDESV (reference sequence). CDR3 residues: CASSPIRETQYF. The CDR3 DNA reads TGTGCCAGCAGCCCTATTCGAGAGACCCAGTACTTC.

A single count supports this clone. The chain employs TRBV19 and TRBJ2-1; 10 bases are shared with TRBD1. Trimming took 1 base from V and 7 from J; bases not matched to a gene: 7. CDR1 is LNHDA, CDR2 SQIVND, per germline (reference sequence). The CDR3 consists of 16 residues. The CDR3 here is CASSIVTGGAGNEQFF. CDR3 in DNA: TGTGCCAGTAGTATAGTGACAGGGGGCGCGGGGAATGAGCAGTTCTTC. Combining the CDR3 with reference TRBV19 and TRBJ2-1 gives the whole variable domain DGGITQSPKYLFRKEGQNVTLSCEQNLNHDAMYWYRQDPGQGLRLIYYSQIVNDFQKGDIAEGYSVSREKKESFPLTVTSAQKNPTAFYLCASSIVTGGAGNEQFFGPGTRLTVL.

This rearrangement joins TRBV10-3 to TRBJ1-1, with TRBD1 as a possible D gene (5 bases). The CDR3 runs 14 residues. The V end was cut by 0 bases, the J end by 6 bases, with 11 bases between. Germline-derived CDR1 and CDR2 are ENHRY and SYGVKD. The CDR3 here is CAISESGRGSEAFF. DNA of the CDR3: TGTGCCATCAGTGAGTCTGGACGGGGGTCTGAAGCTTTCTTT.

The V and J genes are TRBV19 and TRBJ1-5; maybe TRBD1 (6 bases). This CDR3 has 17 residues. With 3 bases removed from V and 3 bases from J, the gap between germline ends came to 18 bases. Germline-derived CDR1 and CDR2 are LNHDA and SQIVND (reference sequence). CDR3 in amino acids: CASSMLFITGHNQPQHF. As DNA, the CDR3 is TGTGCCAGTAGTATGTTATTCATTACAGGGCACAATCAGCCCCAGCATTTT.

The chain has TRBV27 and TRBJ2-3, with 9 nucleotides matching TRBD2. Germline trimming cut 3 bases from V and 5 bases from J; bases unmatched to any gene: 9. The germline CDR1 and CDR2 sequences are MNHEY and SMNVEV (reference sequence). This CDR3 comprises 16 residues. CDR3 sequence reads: CASSFDGTRGGDTQYF. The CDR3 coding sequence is TGTGCCAGCAGTTTCGACGGGACGCGGGGGGGAGATACGCAGTATTTT.

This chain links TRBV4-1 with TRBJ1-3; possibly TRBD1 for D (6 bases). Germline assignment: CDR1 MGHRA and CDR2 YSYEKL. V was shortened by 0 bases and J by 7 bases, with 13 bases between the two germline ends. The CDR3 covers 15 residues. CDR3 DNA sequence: TGCGCCAGCAGCCAAGACAACAGGGAGGGGAACACCATATATTTT. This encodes CASSQDNREGNTIYF.

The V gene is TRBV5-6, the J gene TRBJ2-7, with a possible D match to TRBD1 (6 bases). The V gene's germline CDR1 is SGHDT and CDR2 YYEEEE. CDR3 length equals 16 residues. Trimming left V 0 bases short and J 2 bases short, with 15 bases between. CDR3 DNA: TGTGCCAGCAGCTTGGCGGGGCAGGGGCACCCCTACGAGCAGTACTTC. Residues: CASSLAGQGHPYEQYF.

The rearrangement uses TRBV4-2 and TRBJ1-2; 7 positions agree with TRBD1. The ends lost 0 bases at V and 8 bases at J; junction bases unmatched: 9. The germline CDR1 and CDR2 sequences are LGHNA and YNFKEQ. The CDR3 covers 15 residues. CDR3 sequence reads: CASSQDLRDRRGYTF. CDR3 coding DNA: TGTGCCAGCAGCCAAGACTTAAGGGACAGAAGGGGCTACACCTTC.

CDR3 DNA: TGTGCCAGCAGCGAGAATTTACAGGGAAGTAATGAAAAACTGTTTTTT. This codes for CASSENLQGSNEKLFF. The chain joins TRBV9 to TRBJ1-4, with a tentative D call TRBD1 (6 bases). The CDR3 has 16 amino acids. The V gene's germline CDR1 is SGDLS and CDR2 YYNGEE. With 3 bases removed from V and 4 bases from J, the gap between germline ends came to 16 bases. Looking up the rest from reference TRBV9 and TRBJ1-4 gives the full variable domain: DSGVTQTPKHLITATGQRVTLRCSPRSGDLSVYWYQQSLDQGLQFLIQYYNGEERAKGNILERFSAQQFPDLHSELNLSSLELGDSALYFCASSENLQGSNEKLFFGSGTQLSVL.